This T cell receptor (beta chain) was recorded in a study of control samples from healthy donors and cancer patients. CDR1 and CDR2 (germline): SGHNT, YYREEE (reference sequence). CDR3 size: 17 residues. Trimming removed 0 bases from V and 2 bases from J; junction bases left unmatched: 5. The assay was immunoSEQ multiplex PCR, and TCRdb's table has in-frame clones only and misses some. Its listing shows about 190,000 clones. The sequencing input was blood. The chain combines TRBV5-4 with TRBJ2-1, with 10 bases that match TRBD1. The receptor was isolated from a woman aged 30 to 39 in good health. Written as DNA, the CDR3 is TGTGCCAGCAGCTTGGGGGTGGGACAGGGGCCCTACAATGAGCAGTTCTTC. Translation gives CASSLGVGQGPYNEQFF.